Below are 29 T cell receptor beta chains sequenced from a single sample in a study of identical twins. In TCRdb, the 5' RACE reads were re-called with MiXCR into one record per CDR3 protein. The data hold fewer than 500,000 distinct CDR3 sequences, with less than 25% observed a single time. Another study also made use of these data, one on T cells expressing NK-cell markers.

Material for sequencing was CD4+ T cells sorted from blood. These receptors originate from a woman aged 18-35 years in good health.

The chain uses TRBV18 and TRBJ2-7; a possible D gene is TRBD1 (6 bases). The CDR3 is 13 amino acids. Trimming shortened V by 2 bases and J by 7 bases, and 12 bases separated the two germline ends. In germline, CDR1 is KGHSH, CDR2 LQKENI. The DNA of the CDR3 is TGTGCCAGCTCACCATACAGGGAAGGAGAGCAGTACTTC. Its translation: CASSPYREGEQYF. The entire variable domain, with the rest obtained from reference TRBV18 and TRBJ2-7, is as follows: NAGVMQNPRHLVRRRGQEARLRCSPMKGHSHVYWYRQLPEEGLKFMVYLQKENIIDESGMPKERFSAEFPKEGPSILRIQQVVRGDSAAYFCASSPYREGEQYFGPGTRLTVT.

This clonotype was seen at least ten times. The junction shows a germline mismatch at one end, possibly a read error. The rearrangement uses TRBV7-9 and TRBJ2-7; D is unresolved. Germline values: CDR1 SEHNR, CDR2 FQNEAQ (reference sequence). The CDR3 runs to 11 residues. The CDR3 spells CASSSAYEQYF. The CDR3 region has the DNA TGCGCCAGCAGCTCCGCCTACGAGCAGTACTTC.

The table lists this clonotype with a few counts. This sequence joins TRBV7-2 and TRBJ2-7; TRBD2 aligns across 7 bases. Trimming took 3 bases from V and 6 from J; bases not matched to a gene: 8. CDR3 length: 14 residues. Germline CDR1 SGHTA, CDR2 FQGNSA. CDR3 region: CASSLGGSAAEQYF. Here the CDR3 DNA reads TGTGCCAGCAGCTTGGGCGGGAGCGCTGCCGAGCAGTACTTC. The full variable domain, with the rest looked up from reference TRBV7-2 and TRBJ2-7, is GAGVSQSPSNKVTEKGKDVELRCDPISGHTALYWYRQSLGQGLEFLIYFQGNSAPDKSGLPSDRFSAERTGGSVSTLTIQRTQQEDSAVYLCASSLGGSAAEQYFGPGTRLTVT.

The V gene is TRBV2, the J gene TRBJ2-1, with 7 bases fitting TRBD1. Germline-derived CDR1 and CDR2 are SNHLY and FYNNEI. The CDR3 consists of 12 residues. V shed 8 bases and J 9 bases; nucleotides not matched to a gene: 7. The CDR3 region is CASSADRPEQFF. The CDR3 DNA is TGTGCCAGCTCGGCGGACAGGCCTGAGCAGTTCTTC.

V usage is TRBV11-2 and J usage is TRBJ1-1; no reliable D call. The CDR3 has 12 amino acids. Germline V gene lookup returns CDR1 SGHAT and CDR2 FQNNGV. The V gene lost 2 bases and the J gene lost 6 bases, with 7 bases spanning the gap. CDR3 sequence: CASSLLQAEAFF. CDR3 sequence (DNA): TGTGCCAGCAGCTTACTCCAGGCTGAAGCTTTCTTT.

The V call is TRBV20-1, the J call TRBJ2-1, with 7 bases lining up with TRBD1. Germline-derived CDR1 and CDR2 are DFQATT and SNEGSKA (reference sequence). The length of the CDR3 is 13 residues. V shed 4 bases, J shed 7 bases, and the junction held 7 bases outside the gene matches. The CDR3 nucleotides read TGCAGTGCTATTCTAACAGGGGTTAATGAGCAGTTCTTC. The encoded protein is CSAILTGVNEQFF.

The chain links TRBV6-5 to TRBJ2-2; D is possibly TRBD2 (6 bases). Germline lookup yields CDR1 MNHEY and CDR2 SVGAGI. V lost 2 bases and J 4 bases, leaving 11 bases between the germline ends. The CDR3 totals 15 residues. The CDR3: CASSYRRERTGELFF. The DNA for the CDR3 is TGTGCCAGCAGTTACAGGAGGGAGCGCACCGGGGAGCTGTTTTTT.

This clonotype was counted only a few times. This chain links TRBV12-3 or TRBV12-4 with TRBJ2-1; TRBD2 aligns across 7 bases. The junction had 16 bases not matched to a gene; V was cut back by 6 bases and J by 8 bases. The CDR3 runs to 16 residues. The CDR3 here is CASSVGRGGLGYEQFF. CDR3 nucleotides: TGTGCCAGCAGCGTAGGGCGGGGAGGGTTAGGCTATGAGCAGTTCTTC.

This clonotype was seen at least ten times. The gene calls are TRBV9 and TRBJ2-3; a weak D match, TRBD2 (7 bases). V shed 4 bases and J shed 5 bases, with 17 bases lying between them. Per the germline V gene, CDR1 is SGDLS and CDR2 is YYNGEE. The CDR3 length is 15 residues. CDR3 nucleotides: TGTGCCAGCAGCCCCCAGCCCGGGGGGCAAGATACGCAGTATTTT. This gives the protein CASSPQPGGQDTQYF. Based on the CDR3 plus reference TRBV9 and TRBJ2-3, the full variable domain is DSGVTQTPKHLITATGQRVTLRCSPRSGDLSVYWYQQSLDQGLQFLIQYYNGEERAKGNILERFSAQQFPDLHSELNLSSLELGDSALYFCASSPQPGGQDTQYFGPGTRLTVL.

The table lists this clonotype with a few counts. This chain joins TRBV6-2 or TRBV6-3 and TRBJ1-5; possibly TRBD1 for D (5 bases). CDR1 is MNHEY, CDR2 SVGEGT, per germline. V was cut by 6 bases and J by 5 bases, with 14 bases left in between. The CDR3 is 14 amino acids. The CDR3 DNA follows: TGTGCCAGCAGCCGCCCAGGGAGTTATCAGCCCCAGCATTTT. Amino acid sequence: CASSRPGSYQPQHF.

The chain uses TRBV6-5 and TRBJ1-2; D remains ambiguous. Trimming left V 2 bases short and J 2 bases short, with 6 bases between. This CDR3 has 13 amino acids. Germline values: CDR1 MNHEY, CDR2 SVGAGI. The CDR3 protein is CASSYELNYGYTF. In DNA, the CDR3 is TGTGCCAGCAGTTACGAACTGAACTATGGCTACACCTTC.

V and J are TRBV9 and TRBJ2-1; D not certain. Germline V gene lookup returns CDR1 SGDLS and CDR2 YYNGEE. Trimming pared 2 bases from V and 8 bases from J, leaving 17 bases between. The CDR3 totals 15 residues. CDR3: CASSVKGRSFDEQFF. Here the CDR3 DNA reads TGTGCCAGCAGCGTTAAAGGGCGATCTTTCGATGAGCAGTTCTTC.

The table lists this clonotype with a few counts. The chain combines TRBV11-2 with TRBJ1-1, with D possibly TRBD1 on 5 matching bases. The V and J ends lost 5 bases and 7 bases respectively, with 14 bases between them. The CDR3 is 13 residues long. Germline CDR1 is SGHAT and CDR2 is FQNNGV. The CDR3 DNA reads as TGTGCCAGCAGCAGGGACGCATACAATGAAGCTTTCTTT. Its translation is CASSRDAYNEAFF. The full variable domain, rest sourced from reference TRBV11-2 and TRBJ1-1, is EAGVAQSPRYKIIEKRQSVAFWCNPISGHATLYWYQQILGQGPKLLIQFQNNGVVDDSQLPKDRFSAERLKGVDSTLKIQPAKLEDSAVYLCASSRDAYNEAFFGQGTRLTVV.

This clonotype has a handful of counts. The V call is TRBV3-1, the J call TRBJ2-5, with 7 bases fitting TRBD2. The V gene end was trimmed by 6 bases and the J gene end by 8 bases; junction bases not matched to a gene: 9. Germline values: CDR1 LGHDT, CDR2 YNNKEL (reference sequence). CDR3 length: 13 residues. For the CDR3, the DNA is TGTGCCAGCAGTCGGCGGGAGTCCCTAACCCAGTACTTC. It specifies CASSRRESLTQYF.

This chain connects TRBV2 to TRBJ2-4; possibly TRBD2 for D (6 bases). V lost 6 bases, J lost 6 bases, and 18 bases lay in between. The CDR3 is 15 residues long. The germline V gene encodes CDR1 SNHLY and CDR2 FYNNEI. The CDR3 loop is CASSPGLLGGNIQYF. CDR3 nucleotides: TGTGCCAGCAGCCCTGGGCTATTGGGGGGAAACATTCAGTACTTC.

The rearrangement uses TRBV7-2 and TRBJ1-1; D remains ambiguous. V was pared by 3 bases and J by 4 bases, with 6 bases between. The CDR3 spans 12 residues. CDR1 is SGHTA, CDR2 FQGNSA, per germline. In DNA form, the CDR3 reads TGTGCCAGCAGCTTCTCGGTCACTGAAGCTTTCTTT. Amino acids: CASSFSVTEAFF.

V gene TRBV19 combines with J gene TRBJ2-2; TRBD1 matches at 7 bases. With V trimmed by 6 bases and J by 1 base, 5 bases remained unmatched. CDR1 and CDR2 from the germline V gene are LNHDA and SQIVND (reference sequence). The CDR3 contains 15 residues. The CDR3 region has the DNA TGTGCCAGTAGACAGGGGTCAGGGAACACCGGGGAGCTGTTTTTT. Its translation: CASRQGSGNTGELFF.

V is TRBV5-1 and J is TRBJ2-5; the match to TRBD1 covers 9 bases. Looked up from germline, CDR1 is SGHRS and CDR2 is YFSETQ. The CDR3 spans 15 residues. V trimming: 4 bases; J trimming: 4 bases; junction bases outside the gene matches: 8. CDR3 amino acids: CASSHGTGPGETQYF. The CDR3 DNA sequence: TGCGCCAGCAGCCACGGGACAGGGCCCGGAGAGACCCAGTACTTC.

This clonotype occurred a few times. The chain employs TRBV5-5 and TRBJ1-1; the D gene is possibly TRBD1 (5 bases). Trimming removed 4 bases at V and 3 bases at J, with 19 bases between. The CDR3 has 16 residues. Germline V gene lookup returns CDR1 SGHKS and CDR2 YYEKEE (reference sequence). Written as DNA, the CDR3 is TGTGCCAGCAGCCCCAACTCTCCTGTAGGGGACACTGAAGCTTTCTTT. As protein: CASSPNSPVGDTEAFF.

The V gene is TRBV6-1, the J gene TRBJ1-2; the D is unclear. From germline, CDR1 is MNHNS and CDR2 SASEGT. Between the trimmed V and J ends, which lost 10 bases and 3 bases, there was a span of 21 bases. The CDR3 extends over 15 amino acids. The CDR3 DNA sequence: TGTGCCACCGAGAAGAGGACGGAGGTGGACTATGGCTACACCTTC. Its translation is CATEKRTEVDYGYTF.

This clonotype appeared a few times. The chain uses TRBV12-3 or TRBV12-4 and TRBJ2-2, with D hard to call. Between the trimmed V and J ends, which lost 3 bases and 0 bases, there was a span of 11 bases. CDR3 length: 16 residues. CDR3 DNA: TGTGCCAGCAGTTTCGGCGGAATATCGAACACCGGGGAGCTGTTTTTT. Its translation: CASSFGGISNTGELFF.

A single count supports this clonotype. The chain recombines TRBV21-1 with TRBJ2-7; the table gives TRBD2 as D, unverified against the DNA. TRBV21-1 is listed as a pseudogene. The length of the CDR3 is 17 residues. In nucleotides, the CDR3 is TGTGCCAGCAGCAAAGGCTCGAGGTCCTCCCGCTTCTACGAGCAGTACTTC. It specifies CASSKGSRSSRFYEQYF.

CDR3 sequence (DNA): TGTGCCAGCAGCTTTCCGACAGTCAACACCGGGGAGCTGTTTTTT. Its translation: CASSFPTVNTGELFF. The chain uses TRBV5-6 and TRBJ2-2; D is perhaps TRBD1 (5 bases). This CDR3 comprises 15 residues. Germline V lookup: CDR1 SGHDT, CDR2 YYEEEE. The ends were cut back, 2 bases at V and 2 bases at J, with 10 bases in the middle.

The chain recombines TRBV12-3 or TRBV12-4 with TRBJ2-3, with D perhaps TRBD2 (6 bases). Trimming took off 0 bases at V and 7 bases at J, with 14 bases between the two ends. The CDR3 runs to 15 residues. The CDR3 coding sequence is TGTGCCAGCAGTTTAGCGGGGCGGGGATTAAATACGCAGTATTTT. This translates into CASSLAGRGLNTQYF.

This clonotype came up a few times. The CDR3 coding sequence is TGTGCCAGCAGCGACGGGACAGGAACCTACGAGCAGTACTTC. This encodes CASSDGTGTYEQYF. The chain is built from TRBV7-9 and TRBJ2-7, with 8 bases identical to TRBD1. Trimming took 5 bases from V and 2 from J; bases not matched to a gene: 5. In germline, CDR1 is SEHNR, CDR2 FQNEAQ (reference sequence). This CDR3 comprises 14 residues.

The genes are TRBV11-2 and TRBJ2-3, with D possibly being TRBD2 (5 bases). Germline CDR1 reads SGHAT; CDR2 reads FQNNGV. Deletions cut 2 bases from V and 1 base from J, with 10 bases between. The CDR3 spans 15 residues. This CDR3 is CASSLYAGGTDTQYF. Here the CDR3 DNA reads TGTGCCAGCAGCTTATACGCCGGGGGCACAGATACGCAGTATTTT.

This CDR3 reads CSARDGRRSYEQYF. Written as DNA, the CDR3 is TGCAGTGCTAGAGACGGGAGGAGGTCCTACGAGCAGTACTTC. The gene calls are TRBV20-1 and TRBJ2-7; 7 nucleotides match TRBD2. The V gene end was trimmed by 0 bases and the J gene end by 1 base; junction bases not matched to a gene: 3. The CDR3 consists of 14 residues. Germline V lookup: CDR1 DFQATT, CDR2 SNEGSKA (reference sequence).

The chain uses TRBV10-3 and TRBJ2-7; D not certain. The CDR3 is 11 residues long. The germline CDR1 and CDR2 sequences are ENHRY and SYGVKD. Trimming took off 6 bases at V and 4 bases at J, with 7 bases between the two ends. The CDR3 nucleotides are TGTGCCATCAGCAGCAGATACGAGCAGTACTTC. This translates into CAISSRYEQYF.

CDR3 sequence reads: CASRRTEYNEQFF. The CDR3 coding sequence is TGTGCCAGCAGGCGGACGGAATACAATGAGCAGTTCTTC. The genes are TRBV28 and TRBJ2-1, with D unresolved. Germline-derived CDR1 and CDR2 are MDHEN and SYDVKM. This CDR3 is 13 amino acids long. Trimming took off 6 bases at V and 4 bases at J, with 10 bases between the two ends.